Reported below is one TCR beta chain. What this receptor recognizes is not known. No clone much larger than this one lies a single base away; base qualities are absent. This sample was taken from a study of blood T cell repertoires in COVID-19 (dated by TCRdb to about 2020). Study-level background: Collaborator samples came from the United States, Italy and Spain and covered acute and convalescent phases of COVID-19. The prospective study material was composed of cDNA or gDNA derived from T cells, B-cell-depleted T cells, or PBMCs. The dataset comprised deeply sampled blood TCRbeta repertoires from subjects exposed to, actively infected with, or recovered from COVID-19. The repertoires were made available in a free public database intended to serve as a resource for research on the immune response to SARS-CoV-2. Samples came from the ongoing ImmuneRACE study (first 160 participants) plus 1,254 subjects from 6 global collaborators. The sample metadata nearly always contained a de-identified subject ID, COVID-19 status, age in years and sex. Where available, HLA class I and class II types were obtained from metadata supplied by the sample provider rather than from assay-based typing. The paper as a whole reports these results and caveats: How much clinical and demographic metadata was included differed by source and by participant, and the metadata was provided uncurated.

The immunoSEQ Assay, a bias-controlled multiplex PCR, was used to amplify TCRbeta CDR3 regions from genomic DNA. Turning to the authors' computational methods: The number of nucleated cells in each sample was estimated by amplification of reference gene primers within the assay. To quantify the absolute abundance of each unique TCRbeta CDR3 rearrangement, sequence reads were collapsed and filtered. For each sample, productive Simpson clonality was calculated by taking the square root of Simpson's diversity index across productive rearrangements. TCRdb took over this immuneACCESS table, retaining in-frame rearrangements with V and J assigned. Such tables are incomplete; in checked studies, under half of the missing clones stem from an unresolved V gene, and the remainder is unexplained. V, J and clone size are taken as reported in that table, and D and trimming were inferred from the DNA itself. The table for this sample lists under 250,000 clones; more than 75% of them were counted only once. Under 14% of the sample rests with the top ten.

At one collaborating source in Seattle, patients were enrolled during active infection and were followed longitudinally through the course of disease. Collaborating institutions collected whole blood in K2EDTA tubes following their own protocols. For TCRbeta analysis, collaborators shipped samples as frozen whole blood, isolated PBMCs, or DNA extracted from either of those sample types. CDR1 and CDR2, per the germline V gene, are MNHEY and SVGAGI. Trimming at the junction amounts to 0 bases on V and 5 bases on J, and the germline ends lie 8 bases apart. The CDR3 contains 14 residues, cysteine and phenylalanine counted. Only the CDR3 DNA stays, 42 bases, in frame from base 1.

The material sequenced was peripheral blood. The TCR was taken from a man between 50 and 59 years old with COVID-19, enrolled during active disease. The chain uses TRBV6-5 and TRBJ2-1, and the D gene may be TRBD2, 5 bases matching. The CDR3 amino acid sequence is: CASSYSGNHNEQFF. The DNA sequence is given as TGTGCCAGCAGTTACTCCGGGAACCACAATGAGCAGTTCTTC.